The 30 T cell receptor beta chains reported below all come from one sample, sequenced in a study of blood T cell repertoires in COVID-19. TCRdb's table, derived via immunoSEQ multiplex PCR, lists solely in-frame clones and lacks some. This table has about 82,000 clones, 60% to 80% appearing once. Material for sequencing was peripheral blood. The receptors derive from a man aged 60 to 75 with COVID-19, enrolled during active disease.

The chain uses TRBV7-9 and TRBJ2-2; D perhaps matches TRBD1 (6 bases). The CDR3 runs to 15 residues. Trimming stripped 5 bases from V and 0 bases from J, with 10 bases between. Germline CDR1 reads SEHNR; CDR2 reads FQNEAQ (reference sequence). CDR3 loop: CASSLGTSNTGELFF. In nucleotides, the CDR3 is TGTGCCAGCAGCCTTGGGACATCGAACACCGGGGAGCTGTTTTTT.

This clone has ten or more counts. The rearrangement uses TRBV25-1 and TRBJ2-7, with TRBD1 matching over 7 bases. This CDR3 is 11 amino acids long. Germline assignment: CDR1 MGHDK and CDR2 SYGVNS. Trimming at V came to 6 bases and at J to 6 bases, leaving 2 bases not matched to a gene. The CDR3 reads CASSHRGEQYF. CDR3 bases: TGTGCCAGCAGCCACAGGGGCGAGCAGTACTTC.

This clone was detected once. The gene calls are TRBV6-5 and TRBJ1-3; D is possibly TRBD1 (5 bases). V lost 6 bases and J 2 bases, leaving 8 bases between the germline ends. From germline, CDR1 is MNHEY and CDR2 SVGAGI. This CDR3 has 13 amino acids. The CDR3 DNA is TGTGCCAGCAGCCCAGGGACTGGAAACACCATATATTTT. This encodes CASSPGTGNTIYF.

This clone was detected only a few times. The V and J genes are TRBV5-6 and TRBJ1-5, with a possible D match to TRBD1 (5 bases). This CDR3 comprises 14 residues. The germline V and J ends were trimmed by 2 bases and 4 bases, with 10 bases remaining between them. Looked up from germline, CDR1 is SGHDT and CDR2 is YYEEEE. CDR3 coding DNA: TGTGCCAGCAGCTTCGCGACAGAGAATCAGCCCCAGCATTTT. It translates to CASSFATENQPQHF.

The rearrangement uses TRBV7-2 and TRBJ1-6; no definite D call. The CDR3 has 13 residues. Germline CDR1 reads SGHTA; CDR2 reads FQGNSA. The germline V and J ends were trimmed by 1 base and 9 bases, with 7 bases remaining between them. The DNA of the CDR3 is TGTGCCAGCAGCTTAGATCCGGGTTCACCCCTCCACTTT. It encodes CASSLDPGSPLHF.

The chain carries TRBV14 and TRBJ2-7, with 13 bases that match TRBD2. Unmatched junction bases numbered 8, after V lost 2 bases and J lost 1 base. Germline V CDR1 and CDR2: SGHDN, FVKESK. The CDR3 extends over 18 amino acids. DNA for the CDR3: TGTGCCAGCAGCCAACGACCGAGGACTAGCGGGGGATCCTACGAGCAGTACTTC. The encoded protein is CASSQRPRTSGGSYEQYF.

The gene calls are TRBV7-9 and TRBJ2-1; 7 bases align to TRBD2. V lost 5 bases and J lost 5; bases outside the gene matches: 6. The V gene's germline CDR1 is SEHNR and CDR2 FQNEAQ (reference sequence). The CDR3 totals 14 residues. The CDR3 region is CASSHWGGNNEQFF. The DNA for the CDR3 is TGTGCCAGCAGCCACTGGGGGGGGAACAATGAGCAGTTCTTC. The entire variable domain, with the rest obtained from reference TRBV7-9 and TRBJ2-1, is as follows: DTGVSQNPRHKITKRGQNVTFRCDPISEHNRLYWYRQTLGQGPEFLTYFQNEAQLEKSRLLSDRFSAERPKGSFSTLEIQRTEQGDSAMYLCASSHWGGNNEQFFGPGTRLTVL.

The J gene is TRBJ2-6, the V gene TRBV11-1; D is perhaps TRBD1 (6 bases). The germline CDR1 and CDR2 sequences are SGHAT and FQDESV (reference sequence). The CDR3 has 15 residues. V lost 5 bases and J lost 1, with 9 bases in between. The CDR3 nucleotides are TGTGCCAGCAGCCTACAGGGATCTGGGGCCAACGTCCTGACTTTC. Amino acids: CASSLQGSGANVLTF.

V and J are TRBV5-4 and TRBJ2-7; 9 bases line up with TRBD1. CDR3 size: 14 residues. CDR1 SGHNT and CDR2 YYREEE come from the germline V gene (reference sequence). With V trimmed by 7 bases and J by 2 bases, 7 bases remained unmatched. The CDR3 is CASQPGTGPYEQYF. CDR3 coding DNA: TGTGCCAGCCAACCCGGGACAGGGCCCTACGAGCAGTACTTC.

This clone was detected a few times. V and J are TRBV12-5 and TRBJ2-1, with 9 bases lining up with TRBD2. CDR1 and CDR2 (germline): LGHNT, FRNRAP. The junction had 11 bases not matched to a gene; V was cut back by 5 bases and J by 9 bases. This CDR3 is 15 amino acids long. The CDR3 loop reads CASGPTLAGSSEQFF. DNA for the CDR3: TGTGCTAGTGGTCCGACCCTAGCGGGAAGTAGTGAGCAGTTCTTC.

The rearrangement links TRBV3-1 (or the pseudogene TRBV3-2) to TRBJ2-3; 10 nucleotides match TRBD2. The CDR3 covers 19 residues. V was pared by 1 base and J by 4 bases, with 14 bases of the junction left unmatched. Germline-derived CDR1 and CDR2 are LGHDT and YNNKEL (reference sequence). CDR3 sequence reads: CASSQASLMLAGVADTQYF. The DNA for the CDR3 is TGTGCCAGCAGCCAAGCCTCTCTCATGCTAGCGGGAGTTGCAGATACGCAGTATTTT.

The CDR3 sequence: CSVEDQLAVRETQYF. The CDR3 DNA reads TGCAGCGTTGAAGACCAACTAGCGGTCAGAGAGACCCAGTACTTC. V gene TRBV29-1 combines with J gene TRBJ2-5; 8 bases are a match to TRBD2. Trimming removed 0 bases from V and 4 bases from J; junction bases left unmatched: 7. This CDR3 region has 15 residues. CDR1 and CDR2 from the germline V gene are SQVTM and ANQGSEA.

This clone occurred once. This chain links TRBV19 with TRBJ2-3; 12 bases are a match to TRBD2. The CDR3 consists of 15 residues. Germline assignment: CDR1 LNHDA and CDR2 SQIVND (reference sequence). Unmatched junction bases numbered 3, after V lost 6 bases and J lost 2 bases. The CDR3 protein is CASRGTSGFTDTQYF. The CDR3, as DNA: TGTGCCAGTAGAGGGACTAGCGGGTTCACAGATACGCAGTATTTT.

The genes are TRBV7-9 and TRBJ1-4; 9 bases are a match to TRBD1. Germline V gene lookup returns CDR1 SEHNR and CDR2 FQNEAQ (reference sequence). This CDR3 has 14 residues. The junction had 8 bases not matched to a gene; V was cut back by 7 bases and J by 8 bases. The CDR3 is CASNPGQGNEKLFF. DNA of the CDR3: TGTGCCAGCAACCCGGGACAGGGAAACGAAAAACTGTTTTTT. Drawing the rest from reference TRBV7-9 and TRBJ1-4, the complete variable domain is DTGVSQNPRHKITKRGQNVTFRCDPISEHNRLYWYRQTLGQGPEFLTYFQNEAQLEKSRLLSDRFSAERPKGSFSTLEIQRTEQGDSAMYLCASNPGQGNEKLFFGSGTQLSVL.

The genes are TRBV27 and TRBJ2-7, with 7 positions matching TRBD1. This CDR3 has 14 residues. V shed 6 bases and J 2 bases; nucleotides not matched to a gene: 7. CDR1 and CDR2 (germline): MNHEY, SMNVEV (reference sequence). CDR3 sequence reads: CASRTGTVAYEQYF. In DNA form, the CDR3 reads TGTGCCAGCAGGACCGGGACAGTAGCCTACGAGCAGTACTTC.

This rearrangement joins TRBV7-9 to TRBJ1-1; D not resolved. This CDR3 has 17 amino acids. Germline V lookup: CDR1 SEHNR, CDR2 FQNEAQ (reference sequence). The germline V and J ends were trimmed by 3 bases and 4 bases, with 21 bases remaining between them. Here the CDR3 reads CASSFSVETGLSTEAFF. In DNA, the CDR3 is TGTGCCAGCAGCTTTTCGGTGGAGACGGGGTTGAGCACTGAAGCTTTCTTT.

The V gene is TRBV2, the J gene TRBJ1-5; D not certain. The CDR3 has 13 amino acids. The germline CDR1 and CDR2 sequences are SNHLY and FYNNEI. With 6 bases removed from V and 5 bases from J, the gap between germline ends came to 11 bases. The CDR3 here is CASRYSPDQPQHF. CDR3 DNA: TGTGCCAGCAGATACAGTCCAGATCAGCCCCAGCATTTT.

This chain links TRBV19 with TRBJ1-5; TRBD1 aligns across 10 bases. Germline V gene sequence: CDR1 LNHDA, CDR2 SQIVND (reference sequence). The length of the CDR3 is 14 residues. Unmatched junction bases numbered 3, after V lost 5 bases and J lost 5 bases. CDR3 sequence: CASSQTGGHQPQHF. CDR3 coding DNA: TGTGCCAGTAGTCAGACAGGGGGCCATCAGCCCCAGCATTTT.

The genes are TRBV29-1 and TRBJ2-4; possibly TRBD1 for D (6 bases). The CDR3 covers 14 residues. Germline V gene sequence: CDR1 SQVTM, CDR2 ANQGSEA. Trimming took 5 bases from V and 0 from J, leaving 11 bases between them. The DNA for the CDR3 is TGCAGCGTTCGGACAGCACTAGCCAAAAACATTCAGTACTTC. Translating gives CSVRTALAKNIQYF.

The chain uses TRBV4-3 and TRBJ1-1; D unresolved. Deletions cut 1 base from V and 5 bases from J, with 14 bases between. The length of the CDR3 is 15 residues. Germline CDR1 LGHNA, CDR2 YSLEER. CDR3 DNA sequence: TGCGCCAGCAGCCAAGTCGTCACCTACCCTACTGAAGCTTTCTTT. Amino acid sequence: CASSQVVTYPTEAFF.

This rearrangement joins TRBV6-5 to TRBJ1-1; TRBD1 matches at 10 bases. The CDR3 has 14 amino acids. Germline V gives CDR1 MNHEY, CDR2 SVGAGI. Unmatched junction bases numbered 5, after V lost 3 bases and J lost 7 bases. In DNA form, the CDR3 reads TGTGCCAGCAGTTATCGGACAGGGGGTGATGAAGCTTTCTTT. Translating gives CASSYRTGGDEAFF.

This chain links TRBV2 with TRBJ1-4; TRBD1 might be the D (6 bases). V shed 10 bases and J shed 3 bases, with 15 bases lying between them. CDR1 and CDR2 from the germline V gene are SNHLY and FYNNEI. The CDR3 covers 14 residues. The CDR3 sequence is CATQKQGSNEKLFF. CDR3 in DNA: TGTGCCACCCAAAAGCAGGGGTCTAATGAAAAACTGTTTTTT.

The V and J genes are TRBV3-1 (or the pseudogene TRBV3-2) and TRBJ2-5, with 7 nucleotides matching TRBD2. The CDR3 runs to 16 residues. V was pared by 0 bases and J by 4 bases, with 8 bases of the junction left unmatched. Germline V gives CDR1 LGHDT, CDR2 YNNKEL (reference sequence). The CDR3 here is CASSQDLQRDAETQYF. CDR3 in DNA: TGTGCCAGCAGCCAAGATCTTCAGCGGGATGCAGAGACCCAGTACTTC.

The chain is built from TRBV7-3 and TRBJ2-1; 14 bases are a match to TRBD2. CDR1 is SGHTA and CDR2 is FQGTGA in the germline V gene. The CDR3 has 16 residues. Trimming cost V 3 bases and J 4 bases; bases outside gene matches: 2. DNA for the CDR3: TGTGCCAGCAGCTTGGGACTAGCGGGAGTGTACAATGAGCAGTTCTTC. Amino acid sequence: CASSLGLAGVYNEQFF.

The rearrangement uses TRBV7-9 and TRBJ2-6; D unresolved. With 4 bases removed from V and 0 bases from J, the gap between germline ends came to 16 bases. Germline V gene lookup returns CDR1 SEHNR and CDR2 FQNEAQ (reference sequence). The CDR3 loop spans 18 amino acids. In nucleotides, the CDR3 is TGTGCCAGCAGCTCCCGGTTCGAGGAGAGCTCTGGGGCCAACGTCCTGACTTTC. Protein sequence: CASSSRFEESSGANVLTF.

The genes are TRBV5-1 and TRBJ2-5, with D maybe TRBD2 (7 bases). The CDR3 is 15 residues long. Per germline, CDR1 SGHRS and CDR2 YFSETQ. The V end was cut by 3 bases, the J end by 4 bases, with 16 bases between. This CDR3 is CASSSGTREGETQYF. For the CDR3, the DNA is TGCGCCAGCAGCTCAGGGACAAGGGAGGGAGAGACCCAGTACTTC.

The chain carries TRBV5-6 and TRBJ2-7; 7 positions match TRBD2. There are 15 residues in the CDR3. Germline assignment: CDR1 SGHDT and CDR2 YYEEEE. The V gene end was trimmed by 5 bases and the J gene end by 2 bases; junction bases not matched to a gene: 10. The CDR3 sequence: CASSYSGRPPYEQYF. The CDR3 DNA reads as TGTGCCAGCAGTTATAGCGGGCGGCCTCCCTACGAGCAGTACTTC.

The chain employs TRBV9 and TRBJ2-1, with 16 bases matching TRBD2. This CDR3 comprises 20 residues. Trimming took 0 bases from V and 0 from J; bases not matched to a gene: 6. In germline, CDR1 is SGDLS, CDR2 YYNGEE. CDR3 bases: TGTGCCAGCAGCGTAGCTAGGGGACTAGCGGGGGGGAGCTCCTACAATGAGCAGTTCTTC. Amino acid sequence: CASSVARGLAGGSSYNEQFF.

The J gene is TRBJ2-1, the V gene TRBV10-3; D possibly corresponds to TRBD1 (6 bases). CDR1 is ENHRY, CDR2 SYGVKD, per germline. The CDR3 length is 17 residues. The V end lost 3 bases, the J end lost 6 bases, and 21 bases lay between the germline ends. The CDR3 DNA follows: TGTGCCATCAGTGAAAGTAGTAGGGGGACCATTACCAATGAGCAGTTCTTC. Translation: CAISESSRGTITNEQFF.

As concerns this clone: Sequence at one end of the junction differs from germline and may be a read error. The gene calls are TRBV5-1 and TRBJ2-1, with D unresolved. Per the germline V gene, CDR1 is SGHRS and CDR2 is YFSETQ. This CDR3 spans 11 amino acids. The CDR3 nucleotides read TGCGCCAGCAGCCCCGAGGCTGATGAGGTCTTC. Protein sequence: CASSPEADEVF.